One and the same sample provided the 20 T cell receptor beta chains below, sequenced in a study of T cell changes during pregnancy in multiple sclerosis. The repertoire was sequenced with immunoSEQ multiplex PCR; TCRdb's copy has only in-frame clones and lacks some. The table includes around 40,000 clones, roughly nine tenths detected once. Here the sequenced sample was CD4+ T cells from peripheral blood mononuclear cells, taken in the first trimester of pregnancy. The receptors were gathered from a female donor with multiple sclerosis, enrolled in a pregnancy study.

The chain links TRBV4-2 to TRBJ2-5; weak D call: TRBD2 (6 bases). Germline lookup yields CDR1 LGHNA and CDR2 YNFKEQ. The length of the CDR3 is 17 residues. The V gene lost 4 bases and the J gene lost 2 bases, with 20 bases spanning the gap. The CDR3 region is CASSPLPQGGLQETQYF. The CDR3 region has the DNA TGTGCCAGCAGCCCACTTCCTCAGGGAGGACTTCAAGAGACCCAGTACTTC.

The chain has TRBV28 and TRBJ1-1; perhaps TRBD1 as D (5 bases). The CDR3 is 13 amino acids. V lost 6 bases, J lost 4 bases, and 12 bases lay in between. The V gene's germline CDR1 is MDHEN and CDR2 SYDVKM. The CDR3 bases are TGTGCCAGCAGGTGGGGGGGAGGCACTGAAGCTTTCTTT. It encodes CASRWGGGTEAFF.

This chain joins TRBV18 and TRBJ2-1, with TRBD2 matching 13 bases. CDR1 is KGHSH, CDR2 LQKENI, per germline. The CDR3 runs to 17 residues. After removal of 4 bases from V and 7 bases from J, the junction contained 10 bases not matched to a gene. The DNA for the CDR3 is TGTGCCAGCTCACGGACTAGCGGGAGTGGCGGGCTTAATGAGCAGTTCTTC. This translates into CASSRTSGSGGLNEQFF.

V and J are TRBV5-1 and TRBJ1-3; TRBD1 matches at 10 bases. The CDR3 runs 14 residues. V dropped 3 bases and J dropped 4; count of bases not matched to a gene: 1. Germline V gene lookup returns CDR1 SGHRS and CDR2 YFSETQ. The CDR3 coding sequence is TGCGCCAGCAGCTCGGGACAGGGGGGAAACACCATATATTTT. It translates to CASSSGQGGNTIYF.

The chain carries TRBV11-2 and TRBJ1-3; possibly TRBD1 for D (5 bases). V was clipped by 0 bases and J by 2 bases, with 14 bases between them. The CDR3 runs 17 residues. Germline CDR1 SGHAT, CDR2 FQNNGV. CDR3 coding DNA: TGTGCCAGCAGCTTAGAGGGCAGGGCGAACGCTGGAAACACCATATATTTT. Amino acid sequence: CASSLEGRANAGNTIYF.

CDR3 in amino acids: CASSYSAGLNTEAFF. CDR3 nucleotide sequence: TGTGCCAGCAGTTACTCGGCAGGCCTGAACACTGAAGCTTTCTTT. The chain uses TRBV6-5 and TRBJ1-1; D uncertain. From germline, CDR1 is MNHEY and CDR2 SVGAGI. The CDR3 extends over 15 amino acids. Between the trimmed V and J ends, which lost 0 bases and 0 bases, there was a span of 8 bases.

This clone was detected a few times. The rearrangement links TRBV27 to TRBJ1-2, with D possibly TRBD1 on 6 matching bases. Germline CDR1 is MNHEY and CDR2 is SMNVEV (reference sequence). The CDR3 consists of 13 residues. Trimming cost V 2 bases and J 7 bases, with 11 bases left between them. CDR3 DNA: TGTGCCAGCAGTTTAGGGGGCGTGGGTGGCTACACCTTC. Translated: CASSLGGVGGYTF.

The genes are TRBV28 and TRBJ2-7; 12 bases are shared with TRBD2. The CDR3 covers 17 residues. CDR1 and CDR2 from the germline V gene are MDHEN and SYDVKM. The V and J ends lost 5 bases and 4 bases, in that order; junction bases with no gene match: 12. The CDR3 protein is CASSANKGLAGQYEQYF. CDR3 sequence (DNA): TGTGCCAGCAGTGCAAACAAGGGACTAGCGGGCCAATACGAGCAGTACTTC.

The count of this clone is one. The V call is TRBV6-5, the J call TRBJ1-2, with D perhaps TRBD1 (6 bases). This CDR3 has 14 residues. V gave up 2 bases and J gave up 4 bases, with 11 bases separating them. CDR1 and CDR2 (germline): MNHEY, SVGAGI. The CDR3 sequence is CASSYLQGPYGYTF. The CDR3 nucleotides read TGTGCCAGCAGTTACCTCCAGGGGCCCTATGGCTACACCTTC.

To note about this clone: Since no conserved phenylalanine or tryptophan closes the CDR3, a read error is the likely cause. The chain uses TRBV10-3 and TRBJ1-2, with 8 bases identical to TRBD1. Germline CDR1 ENHRY, CDR2 SYGVKD. The junction had 8 bases not matched to a gene; V was cut back by 0 bases and J by 8 bases. The CDR3 is made up of 15 amino acids. DNA for the CDR3: TGTGCCATCAGTGAGTCCGACAGGGGCAGGCAGGGCTACACCTCC. It codes for CAISESDRGRQGYTS.

The rearrangement links TRBV19 to TRBJ2-1; D is possibly TRBD2 (6 bases). The CDR3 runs to 13 residues. The germline V gene has CDR1 LNHDA and CDR2 SQIVND (reference sequence). V gave up 9 bases and J gave up 7 bases, with 16 bases separating them. The CDR3 DNA reads as TGTGCCAGCCGGCCAACTGGGGGGAATGAGCAGTTCTTC. This sequence encodes CASRPTGGNEQFF. Using reference TRBV19 and TRBJ2-1 for the parts outside the CDR3, the full variable domain is DGGITQSPKYLFRKEGQNVTLSCEQNLNHDAMYWYRQDPGQGLRLIYYSQIVNDFQKGDIAEGYSVSREKKESFPLTVTSAQKNPTAFYLCASRPTGGNEQFFGPGTRLTVL.

The chain links TRBV5-8 to TRBJ1-3; 8 bases are shared with TRBD1. This CDR3 is built from 16 residues. The J segment lost 0 bases and the V segment lost 6 bases, leaving 8 bases of the junction unmatched. Germline lookup yields CDR1 SGHTS and CDR2 YDEGEE. The CDR3, as DNA: TGTGCCAGCACCGGAGACAGGGGATTCTCTGGAAACACCATATATTTT. It specifies CASTGDRGFSGNTIYF.

The genes are TRBV2 and TRBJ2-7, with 8 bases identical to TRBD1. The CDR3 runs to 14 residues. The trim removed 7 bases at V and 2 bases at J, leaving 7 bases unmatched. CDR1 is SNHLY and CDR2 is FYNNEI in the germline V gene. For the CDR3, the DNA is TGTGCCAGCAAATACGGACAGGGTCCCTACGAGCAGTACTTC. Residues: CASKYGQGPYEQYF.

This clone came up a few times. The chain recombines TRBV11-2 with TRBJ1-1; TRBD1 aligns across 9 bases. The V gene's germline CDR1 is SGHAT and CDR2 FQNNGV. V shed 5 bases and J 6 bases; nucleotides not matched to a gene: 4. The CDR3 is made up of 13 amino acids. The CDR3 loop is CASSEDRGAEAFF. The CDR3 region has the DNA TGTGCCAGCAGCGAGGACAGGGGTGCTGAAGCTTTCTTT.

The V call is TRBV11-2, the J call TRBJ2-3, with TRBD2 identical over 10 bases. This CDR3 is built from 17 residues. Germline CDR1 and CDR2: SGHAT and FQNNGV. Unmatched junction bases numbered 8, after V lost 1 base and J lost 4 bases. The CDR3, as DNA: TGTGCCAGCAGCTTAGCATCGCAGCGGGGGGGACCAGATACGCAGTATTTT. Its translation: CASSLASQRGGPDTQYF.

This chain uses TRBV2 with TRBJ2-1; 11 nucleotides align to TRBD2. Losses at the gene ends were 2 bases for V and 6 bases for J; bases not matched to a gene: 12. CDR3 length: 18 residues. Germline CDR1 and CDR2: SNHLY and FYNNEI. The CDR3 coding sequence is TGTGCCAGCAGTGAACTTTCTCCCGTAGCGGGAGGGGGCAATGAGCAGTTCTTC. Amino acid sequence: CASSELSPVAGGGNEQFF.

The chain recombines TRBV14 with TRBJ2-7; the D gene is possibly TRBD2 (6 bases). V lost 0 bases, J lost 6 bases, and 21 bases lay in between. Germline V gives CDR1 SGHDN, CDR2 FVKESK. The CDR3 is made up of 17 amino acids. The CDR3 DNA is TGTGCCAGCAGCCAAGATTCCGCCGGGAGAAGTAAGGGCGAGCAGTACTTC. Its protein product is CASSQDSAGRSKGEQYF.

The chain employs TRBV19 and TRBJ2-1; 7 bases are shared with TRBD1. The CDR3 runs 16 residues. J lost 7 bases, V lost 5 bases, and 14 bases had no gene match. CDR1 is LNHDA and CDR2 is SQIVND in the germline V gene (reference sequence). In DNA, the CDR3 is TGTGCCAGTAGTCAATCCCGACAGGGTTGGCAAAATGAGCAGTTCTTC. Residues: CASSQSRQGWQNEQFF.

The chain uses TRBV28 and TRBJ2-2; possible D gene TRBD1, 6 bases. This CDR3 contains 15 residues. The germline V and J ends were trimmed by 8 bases and 6 bases, with 19 bases remaining between them. CDR1 is MDHEN, CDR2 SYDVKM, per germline. The chain's CDR3 is CASHLGSQGSGELFF. The CDR3 DNA reads TGTGCCAGCCACTTGGGGTCACAGGGTTCCGGGGAGCTGTTTTTT.

A single count supports this clone. The chain couples TRBV7-8 to TRBJ1-5; 9 positions match TRBD1. The CDR3 runs 14 residues. Looked up from germline, CDR1 is SGHVS and CDR2 is FQNEAQ. The V segment lost 5 bases and the J segment 4 bases; nucleotides outside the gene matches: 3. CDR3 loop: CASSRGTGNQPQHF. In DNA form, the CDR3 reads TGTGCCAGCAGCCGCGGGACAGGGAATCAGCCCCAGCATTTT.